This T cell receptor beta chain stems from a study of blood T cell repertoires in COVID-19. Study-wide background: There were acute and convalescent COVID-19 samples, and they came from the United States, Italy and Spain. Sources were T cells, B-cell-depleted T cells, or PBMCs; the material itself was cDNA or gDNA.

Followed longitudinally, the Seattle patients had been enrolled during active infection. Source study methods: Reference gene primer amplification in the assay estimated nucleated cell counts. Only in-frame clones appear in the TCRdb table, and some are missing; sequencing was by immunoSEQ multiplex PCR. That table supplies the V and J calls and clone size; D and trimming were determined from the DNA. The sample lists 400,000 to 450,000 clones, around nine tenths seen once, with 1.5% to 1.9% in the top ten. This clone was picked up one time. The CDR3 runs 13 residues. V dropped 6 bases and J dropped 5 bases, with 11 bases sitting between them. The V gene's germline CDR1 is SNHLY and CDR2 FYNNEI.

Sequencing was performed on peripheral blood. The J gene is TRBJ1-5, the V gene TRBV2, with a tentative D call TRBD1 (5 bases). This receptor was taken from a woman in her thirties or forties with COVID-19, enrolled during active disease. CDR3 region: CASSERGDQPQHF. The CDR3 DNA reads TGTGCCAGCAGCGAAAGGGGTGATCAGCCCCAGCATTTT.